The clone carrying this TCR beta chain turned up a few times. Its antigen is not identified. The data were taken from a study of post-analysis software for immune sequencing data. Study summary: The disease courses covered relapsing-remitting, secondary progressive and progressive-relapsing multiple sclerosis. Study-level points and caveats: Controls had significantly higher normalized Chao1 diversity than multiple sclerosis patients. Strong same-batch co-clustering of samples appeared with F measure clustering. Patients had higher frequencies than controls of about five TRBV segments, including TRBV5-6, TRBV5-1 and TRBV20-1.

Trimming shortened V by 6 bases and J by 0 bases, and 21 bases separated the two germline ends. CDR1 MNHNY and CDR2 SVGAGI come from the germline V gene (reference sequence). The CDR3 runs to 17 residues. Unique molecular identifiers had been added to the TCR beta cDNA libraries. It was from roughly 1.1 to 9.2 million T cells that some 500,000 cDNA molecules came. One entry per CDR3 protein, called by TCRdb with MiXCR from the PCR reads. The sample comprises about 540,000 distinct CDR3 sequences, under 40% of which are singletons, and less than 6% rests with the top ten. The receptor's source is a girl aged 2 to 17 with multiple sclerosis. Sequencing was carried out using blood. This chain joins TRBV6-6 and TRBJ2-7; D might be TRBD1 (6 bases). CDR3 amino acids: CASRTGAQQGSSYEQYF. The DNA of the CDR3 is TGTGCCAGCAGAACTGGAGCCCAGCAGGGGAGCTCCTACGAGCAGTACTTC.